A single sample is the source of the 24 T cell receptor beta chains below, sequenced in a study of T cell responses to AZD1222 COVID-19 vaccine. Sequenced by immunoSEQ multiplex PCR; TCRdb stores in-frame clones only, minus some. Of 130,000 or so clones in the sample, around 89% were seen once. The specimen was peripheral blood, collected on day 0 of AZD1222 vaccination. These receptors all stem from an adult in good health.

This chain links TRBV28 with TRBJ2-1; 9 nucleotides line up with TRBD2. V shed 1 base, J shed 6 bases, and the junction held 4 bases outside the gene matches. From germline, CDR1 is MDHEN and CDR2 SYDVKM. This CDR3 has 15 residues. The CDR3 loop reads CASSLLAGDANEQFF. The CDR3, as DNA: TGTGCCAGCAGTTTATTAGCGGGAGACGCCAATGAGCAGTTCTTC.

The chain employs TRBV18 and TRBJ1-1; possible D gene TRBD1, 5 bases. In germline, CDR1 is KGHSH, CDR2 LQKENI. This CDR3 is built from 15 residues. V lost 4 bases and J 0 bases, leaving 12 bases between the germline ends. In DNA form, the CDR3 reads TGTGCCAGCTCACAGGGTCACAGGCTGAACACTGAAGCTTTCTTT. Residues: CASSQGHRLNTEAFF.

The chain recombines TRBV6-2 or TRBV6-3 with TRBJ1-2; TRBD1 is a possible D gene (5 bases). Trimming took off 2 bases at V and 5 bases at J, with 15 bases between the two ends. The germline gives CDR1 MNHEY, CDR2 SVGEGT. The CDR3 loop spans 15 amino acids. CDR3 sequence: CASSYPRYKGYGYTF. The CDR3 nucleotides are TGTGCCAGCAGTTACCCGCGGTACAAGGGGTATGGCTACACCTTC.

The chain recombines TRBV4-1 with TRBJ2-3; D remains unclear. Trimming cost V 0 bases and J 2 bases, with 15 bases left between them. The germline V gene has CDR1 MGHRA and CDR2 YSYEKL. CDR3 length: 17 residues. CDR3 DNA sequence: TGCGCCAGCAGCCAAGATGGATTAGCCGACTCCACAGATACGCAGTATTTT. It codes for CASSQDGLADSTDTQYF.

This clone was counted a single time. The chain recombines TRBV7-8 with TRBJ2-5; no clear D gene. This CDR3 is built from 14 residues. V lost 5 bases and J 1 base, leaving 11 bases between the germline ends. Germline CDR1 and CDR2: SGHVS and FQNEAQ. The CDR3 here is CASSGRGSQETQYF. The DNA for the CDR3 is TGTGCCAGCAGCGGTAGAGGCTCCCAAGAGACCCAGTACTTC.

This sequence joins TRBV19 and TRBJ1-1; tentatively, D is TRBD1 (6 bases). Germline-derived CDR1 and CDR2 are LNHDA and SQIVND (reference sequence). The CDR3 has 15 amino acids. Trimming took 4 bases from V and 1 from J, leaving 13 bases between them. Here the CDR3 reads CASSSTGKGNTEAFF. CDR3 nucleotides: TGTGCCAGTAGTAGTACAGGGAAGGGGAACACTGAAGCTTTCTTT.

This sequence joins TRBV2 and TRBJ2-7; D gene uncertain. Germline V gene data show CDR1 as SNHLY and CDR2 as FYNNEI. V was shortened by 3 bases and J by 0 bases, with 6 bases between the two germline ends. The CDR3 covers 13 residues. CDR3: CASSEPFSYEQYF. CDR3 sequence (DNA): TGTGCCAGCAGTGAGCCCTTCTCCTACGAGCAGTACTTC.

V gene TRBV29-1 combines with J gene TRBJ1-1; D gene uncertain. CDR1 SQVTM and CDR2 ANQGSEA come from the germline V gene. The CDR3 consists of 10 residues. V lost 6 bases and J lost 0, with 2 bases in between. The CDR3 reads CSVLNTEAFF. CDR3 DNA sequence: TGCAGCGTCTTGAACACTGAAGCTTTCTTT.

The chain combines TRBV10-3 with TRBJ2-1; possibly TRBD2 for D (6 bases). V lost 3 bases to trimming and J lost 0 bases, with 15 bases between them. Germline CDR1 and CDR2: ENHRY and SYGVKD. The CDR3 is 17 residues long. CDR3 residues: CAISEFSSARSYNEQFF. The CDR3 DNA reads TGTGCCATCAGTGAATTTTCTAGCGCCCGCTCCTACAATGAGCAGTTCTTC.

The chain links TRBV29-1 to TRBJ1-2; no firm D call. V shed 5 bases and J shed 8 bases, with 15 bases lying between them. Germline-derived CDR1 and CDR2 are SQVTM and ANQGSEA. The CDR3 sequence is 12 residues long. The CDR3 protein is CSVQFGVGGYTF. The DNA of the CDR3 is TGCAGCGTTCAGTTCGGAGTAGGGGGCTACACCTTC.

This rearrangement joins TRBV6-5 to TRBJ1-1, with no clear D. Germline CDR1 MNHEY, CDR2 SVGAGI. The CDR3 extends over 15 amino acids. V was trimmed by 0 bases and J by 1 base, leaving 9 bases between them. CDR3 nucleotides: TGTGCCAGCAGTTACTCCGACGGTTCGAACACTGAAGCTTTCTTT. It codes for CASSYSDGSNTEAFF.

The chain carries TRBV19 and TRBJ2-7, with 8 nucleotides matching TRBD1. The V and J ends lost 3 bases and 5 bases, in that order; junction bases with no gene match: 6. This CDR3 has 14 residues. The germline V gene encodes CDR1 LNHDA and CDR2 SQIVND (reference sequence). DNA of the CDR3: TGTGCCAGTAGTATCCGGACAGGGCTGCACGAGCAGTACTTC. Translation gives CASSIRTGLHEQYF.

The chain carries TRBV30 and TRBJ2-7, with a tentative D call TRBD2 (6 bases). This CDR3 comprises 13 residues. V gave up 7 bases and J gave up 1 base, with 14 bases separating them. Germline V lookup: CDR1 GTSNPN, CDR2 SVGIG (reference sequence). The CDR3 nucleotides are TGTGCCTCGGGGCGGGGACTTTCCTACGAGCAGTACTTC. Protein: CASGRGLSYEQYF.

This sequence joins TRBV6-1 and TRBJ1-2; TRBD1 is a possible D gene (5 bases). The CDR3 runs 16 residues. V gave up 2 bases and J gave up 3 bases, with 16 bases separating them. Germline V lookup: CDR1 MNHNS, CDR2 SASEGT. The CDR3 DNA reads as TGTGCCAGCAGTGAACCATATAGATCGGGGGACTATGGCTACACCTTC. Translated, it gives CASSEPYRSGDYGYTF.

V usage is TRBV4-1 and J usage is TRBJ1-5, with TRBD1 as a possible D gene (6 bases). Trimming stripped 2 bases from V and 2 bases from J, with 10 bases between. The length of the CDR3 is 15 residues. From germline, CDR1 is MGHRA and CDR2 YSYEKL. The chain's CDR3 is CASSQIRGGNQPQHF. In nucleotides, the CDR3 is TGCGCCAGCAGCCAAATTAGGGGGGGCAATCAGCCCCAGCATTTT.

The chain has TRBV14 and TRBJ2-7; 10 positions match TRBD1. Germline CDR1 SGHDN, CDR2 FVKESK. V shed 1 base and J 3 bases; nucleotides not matched to a gene: 3. This CDR3 is 15 amino acids long. CDR3 loop: CASSQVRTGGYEQYF. As DNA, the CDR3 is TGTGCCAGCAGCCAAGTCAGGACAGGGGGCTACGAGCAGTACTTC.

The V and J genes are TRBV18 and TRBJ2-5; TRBD2 agrees at 15 bases. V lost 5 bases and J lost 4; bases outside the gene matches: 2. The V gene's germline CDR1 is KGHSH and CDR2 LQKENI. CDR3 length: 15 residues. The CDR3 sequence: CASSMGLAGGETQYF. The CDR3 region has the DNA TGTGCCAGCTCAATGGGACTAGCGGGAGGAGAGACCCAGTACTTC.

V is TRBV6-2 or TRBV6-3 and J is TRBJ1-5; D is ambiguous. V gave up 5 bases and J gave up 5 bases, with 10 bases separating them. CDR1 and CDR2 from the germline V gene are MNHEY and SVGEGT. This CDR3 is built from 13 residues. The CDR3, as DNA: TGTGCCAGCAGTCGGCCCGGGGATCAGCCCCAGCATTTT. The encoded protein is CASSRPGDQPQHF.

The chain uses TRBV7-2 and TRBJ1-2; no clear D gene. Germline V gene sequence: CDR1 SGHTA, CDR2 FQGNSA. The CDR3 is 13 residues long. V lost 4 bases, J lost 2 bases, and 8 bases lay in between. The DNA for the CDR3 is TGTGCCAGCAGCTCTGAAATGAACTATGGCTACACCTTC. Its protein product is CASSSEMNYGYTF.

The chain has TRBV4-1 and TRBJ2-7; D is undetermined. The V and J ends lost 4 bases and 0 bases respectively, with 19 bases between them. CDR1 and CDR2 from the germline V gene are MGHRA and YSYEKL. The CDR3 sequence is 17 residues long. The CDR3 here is CASSLKSLSQSSYEQYF. CDR3 coding DNA: TGCGCCAGCAGCCTCAAAAGCCTATCACAGAGCTCCTACGAGCAGTACTTC.

This chain joins TRBV5-6 and TRBJ2-2; tentative D call: TRBD1 (6 bases). Deletions cut 2 bases from V and 2 bases from J, with 10 bases between. The germline V gene has CDR1 SGHDT and CDR2 YYEEEE. This CDR3 is built from 15 residues. The chain's CDR3 is CASSFGTYNTGELFF. The CDR3 bases are TGTGCCAGCAGCTTTGGGACATATAACACCGGGGAGCTGTTTTTT. The entire variable domain, with the rest obtained from reference TRBV5-6 and TRBJ2-2, is as follows: DAGVTQSPTHLIKTRGQQVTLRCSPKSGHDTVSWYQQALGQGPQFIFQYYEEEERQRGNFPDRFSGHQFPNYSSELNVNALLLGDSALYLCASSFGTYNTGELFFGEGSRLTVL.

This clone came up a few times. This sequence joins TRBV19 and TRBJ1-5; 11 bases line up with TRBD1. Germline V gene lookup returns CDR1 LNHDA and CDR2 SQIVND (reference sequence). Losses at the gene ends were 3 bases for V and 7 bases for J; bases not matched to a gene: 5. The CDR3 sequence is 15 residues long. CDR3 coding DNA: TGTGCCAGTAGTATCGGACAGGGGGCCTGGCAGCCCCAGCATTTT. Translated, it gives CASSIGQGAWQPQHF.

The chain recombines TRBV3-1 (or the pseudogene TRBV3-2) with TRBJ1-1; D unresolved. The germline gives CDR1 LGHDT, CDR2 YNNKEL (reference sequence). The germline V and J ends were trimmed by 0 bases and 7 bases, with 9 bases remaining between them. There are 13 residues in the CDR3. CDR3 in amino acids: CASSQDGRFEAFF. DNA of the CDR3: TGTGCCAGCAGCCAAGATGGGAGGTTTGAAGCTTTCTTT.

The chain is built from TRBV13 and TRBJ2-7; D is uncertain. From germline, CDR1 is PRHDT and CDR2 FYEKMQ (reference sequence). This CDR3 comprises 14 residues. The V gene lost 0 bases and the J gene lost 5 bases, with 11 bases spanning the gap. The CDR3 here is CASSLGFPSDEQYF. The CDR3 nucleotides are TGTGCCAGCAGCTTAGGGTTTCCGTCCGACGAGCAGTACTTC.